The sequence of this T cell receptor (beta chain) was determined in a study of shared clonotypes between healthy human individuals. Study at large: Donors were two women and a few men aged 18 to 49. The study's findings and limits: Sampling included only blood; tissue repertoires likely differ.

Sequenced by immunoSEQ multiplex PCR; TCRdb stores in-frame clones only, minus some. The sample carries about 2.3 million clones, 90% to 95% recorded once. This clone has just one count. Antigen unknown. Other nucleotide sequences in the sample specify the same CDR3. This CDR3 is built from 11 residues. Germline values: CDR1 SNHLY, CDR2 FYNNEI. With V trimmed by 8 bases and J by 4 bases, 0 bases remained unmatched. Donors comprised only Caucasian adults living in Nashville, Tennessee. In the CD4+ fraction, cells were divided into CD45RA+ naive and CD45RA-negative memory subsets. The V call is TRBV2, the J call TRBJ1-2, with 8 bases matching TRBD1. The sample comprised naive CD4+ T cells from PBMCs. Noted subset: CD45RA+ positively selected. The sequence came from a young man in good health. Some clones in this sample may be carry-over from other donors' samples. The CDR3 DNA sequence: TGTGCCAGCGGGACAGGCTATGGCTACACCTTC. Residues: CASGTGYGYTF.